Given below is one T cell receptor beta chain in context. Enrolled through a virtual design, the participants were between roughly 18 and 90 years of age and came from about two dozen US areas. These data are taken from a study of blood T cell repertoires in COVID-19. Study in general: Whether acute or convalescent, the COVID-19 samples came from the United States, Italy and Spain.

Only in-frame clones appear in the TCRdb table, and some are missing; sequencing was by immunoSEQ multiplex PCR. Here the sample spans around 330,000 clones, more than 75% being singletons. Sequencing was performed on PBMCs or T cells enriched from blood (not recorded which). The TCR sequence derives from a man between 60 and 70 years old who had recovered from COVID-19.

CDR3: CASSPSGTGRRPYGYTF. CDR3 bases: TGCGCCAGCAGCCCTTCCGGGACAGGGAGACGTCCCTATGGCTACACCTTC. The rearrangement uses TRBV4-3 and TRBJ1-2, with TRBD1 matching 9 bases. The CDR3 length is 17 residues. With V trimmed by 4 bases and J by 4 bases, 13 bases remained unmatched. Per germline, CDR1 LGHNA and CDR2 YSLEER.